This T cell receptor beta chain was recovered during a study of T cells in Graves' hyperthyroidism and ophthalmopathy. The V gene's germline CDR1 is SGHRS and CDR2 YFSETQ. Losses at the gene ends were 3 bases for V and 2 bases for J; bases not matched to a gene: 8. The CDR3 runs 15 residues. Stable Graves' hyperthyroidism denoted no ophthalmopathy progression over 18 months. Patients having uncontrolled infection, another autoimmune disease, pregnancy or lactation were not included. Amplified TCR beta CDR3 regions derived from RNA transcripts. First-round RT-PCR targeting the TCR CDR3 was performed with the HTBI primer set. MiXCR was run by TCRdb on the multiplex PCR reads, yielding one entry per CDR3 protein. The profile shows hundreds of thousands of distinct CDR3 sequences, 46% of them singletons.

The sample consisted of peripheral blood or thyroid tissue (not recorded which). The chain has TRBV5-1 and TRBJ2-7; 7 nucleotides agree with TRBD2. This TCR was sampled from a woman younger than 35 with Graves' hyperthyroidism. The DNA of the CDR3 is TGCGCCAGCAGCTCGACGCCTAGCGGAGCCTACGAGCAGTACTTC. It codes for CASSSTPSGAYEQYF.